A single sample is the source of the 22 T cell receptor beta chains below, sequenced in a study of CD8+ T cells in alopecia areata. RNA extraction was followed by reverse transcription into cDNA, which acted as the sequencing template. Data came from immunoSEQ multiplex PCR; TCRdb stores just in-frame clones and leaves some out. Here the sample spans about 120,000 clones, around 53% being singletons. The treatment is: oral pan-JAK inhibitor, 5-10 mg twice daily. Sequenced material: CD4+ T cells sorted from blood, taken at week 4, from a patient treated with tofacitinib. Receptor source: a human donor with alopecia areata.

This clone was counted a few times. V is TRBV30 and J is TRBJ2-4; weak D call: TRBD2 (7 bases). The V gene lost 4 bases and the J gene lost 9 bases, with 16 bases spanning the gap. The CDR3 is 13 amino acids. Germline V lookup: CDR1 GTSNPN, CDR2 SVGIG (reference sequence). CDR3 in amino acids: CAWKPGAGVIQYF. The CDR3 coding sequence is TGTGCCTGGAAACCAGGGGCGGGAGTCATTCAGTACTTC.

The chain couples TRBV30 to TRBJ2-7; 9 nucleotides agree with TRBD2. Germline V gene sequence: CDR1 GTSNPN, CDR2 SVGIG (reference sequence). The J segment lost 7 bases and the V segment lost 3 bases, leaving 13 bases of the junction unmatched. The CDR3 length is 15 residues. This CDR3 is CAWRKGLARSGEQYF. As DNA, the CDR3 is TGTGCCTGGAGGAAAGGACTAGCGAGATCCGGGGAGCAGTACTTC.

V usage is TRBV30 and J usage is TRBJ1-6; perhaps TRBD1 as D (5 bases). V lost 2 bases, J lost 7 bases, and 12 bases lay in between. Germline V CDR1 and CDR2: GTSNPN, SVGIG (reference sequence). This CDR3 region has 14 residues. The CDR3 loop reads CAWSPGRRNSPLHF. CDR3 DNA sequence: TGTGCCTGGAGTCCGGGACGGAGAAATTCACCCCTCCACTTT.

The CDR3 loop is CASNSYGQANTGELFF. The CDR3, as DNA: TGTGCCAGCAACAGCTACGGGCAGGCTAACACCGGGGAGCTGTTTTTT. The chain carries TRBV6-6 and TRBJ2-2, with unresolved D. Trimming stripped 7 bases from V and 2 bases from J, with 17 bases between. This CDR3 has 16 amino acids. Germline loops: CDR1 MNHNY, CDR2 SVGAGI (reference sequence).

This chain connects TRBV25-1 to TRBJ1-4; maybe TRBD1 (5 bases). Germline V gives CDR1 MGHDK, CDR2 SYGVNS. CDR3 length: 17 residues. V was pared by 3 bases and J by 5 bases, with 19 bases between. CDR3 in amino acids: CASSDRDKGLGNEKLFF. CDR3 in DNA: TGTGCCAGCAGTGATCGGGATAAGGGGTTGGGCAATGAAAAACTGTTTTTT. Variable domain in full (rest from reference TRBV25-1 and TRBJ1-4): EADIYQTPRYLVIGTGKKITLECSQTMGHDKMYWYQQDPGMELHLIHYSYGVNSTEKGDLSSESTVSRIRTEHFPLTLESARPSHTSQYLCASSDRDKGLGNEKLFFGSGTQLSVL.

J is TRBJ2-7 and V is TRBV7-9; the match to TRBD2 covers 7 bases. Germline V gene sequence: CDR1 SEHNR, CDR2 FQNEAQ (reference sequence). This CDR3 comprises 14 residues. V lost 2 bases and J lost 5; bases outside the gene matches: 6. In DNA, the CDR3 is TGTGCCAGCAGCTTAACCGGGGGGTTGGACGAGCAGTACTTC. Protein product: CASSLTGGLDEQYF. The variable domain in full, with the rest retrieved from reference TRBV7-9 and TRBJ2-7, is DTGVSQNPRHKITKRGQNVTFRCDPISEHNRLYWYRQTLGQGPEFLTYFQNEAQLEKSRLLSDRFSAERPKGSFSTLEIQRTEQGDSAMYLCASSLTGGLDEQYFGPGTRLTVT.

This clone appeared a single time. CDR3 region: CASSEQENYGYTF. The CDR3 DNA reads as TGCGCCAGCAGCGAACAGGAGAACTATGGCTACACCTTC. This chain uses TRBV5-1 with TRBJ1-2; D is perhaps TRBD1 (5 bases). Germline-derived CDR1 and CDR2 are SGHRS and YFSETQ. There are 13 residues in the CDR3. V was shortened by 4 bases and J by 2 bases, with 9 bases between the two germline ends.

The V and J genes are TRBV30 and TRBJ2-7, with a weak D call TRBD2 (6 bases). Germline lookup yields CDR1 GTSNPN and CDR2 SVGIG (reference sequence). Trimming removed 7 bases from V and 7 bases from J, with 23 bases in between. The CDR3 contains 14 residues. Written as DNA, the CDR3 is TGTGCCTTATCGGGCTACCGGGGGAGAGGAGAGCAGTACTTC. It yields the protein CALSGYRGRGEQYF.

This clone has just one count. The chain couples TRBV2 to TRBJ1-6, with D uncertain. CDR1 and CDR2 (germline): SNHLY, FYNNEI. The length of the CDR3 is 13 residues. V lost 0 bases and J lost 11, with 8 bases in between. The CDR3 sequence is CASSEAEGTPLHF. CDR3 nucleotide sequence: TGTGCCAGCAGTGAAGCGGAGGGTACACCCCTCCACTTT.

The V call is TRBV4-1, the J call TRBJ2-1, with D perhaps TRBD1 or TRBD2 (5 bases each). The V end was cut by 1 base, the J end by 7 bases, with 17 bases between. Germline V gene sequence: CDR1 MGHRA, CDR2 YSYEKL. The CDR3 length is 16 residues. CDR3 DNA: TGCGCCAGCAGCCAAGGGCCGGGACGGAGTGCGAATGAGCAGTTCTTC. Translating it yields CASSQGPGRSANEQFF.

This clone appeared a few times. CDR3 region: CASSSPRVNYGYTF. The CDR3 region has the DNA TGTGCCAGCAGTTCCCCGCGGGTGAACTATGGCTACACCTTC. V and J are TRBV6-6 and TRBJ1-2; unclear D gene. From germline, CDR1 is MNHNY and CDR2 SVGAGI (reference sequence). Trimming shortened V by 4 bases and J by 2 bases, and 11 bases separated the two germline ends. The CDR3 contains 14 residues.

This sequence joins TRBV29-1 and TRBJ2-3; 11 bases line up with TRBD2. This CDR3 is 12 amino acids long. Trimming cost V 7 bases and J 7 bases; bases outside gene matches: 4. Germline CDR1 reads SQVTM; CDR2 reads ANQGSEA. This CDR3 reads CSGTSGSNTQYF. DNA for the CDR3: TGCAGCGGAACTAGCGGGAGTAATACGCAGTATTTT.

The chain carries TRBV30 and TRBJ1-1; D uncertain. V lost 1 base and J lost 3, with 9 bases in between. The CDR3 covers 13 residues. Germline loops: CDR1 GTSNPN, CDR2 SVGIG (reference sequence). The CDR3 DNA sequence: TGTGCCTGGAGTGGGACCCTATACACTGAAGCTTTCTTT. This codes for CAWSGTLYTEAFF.

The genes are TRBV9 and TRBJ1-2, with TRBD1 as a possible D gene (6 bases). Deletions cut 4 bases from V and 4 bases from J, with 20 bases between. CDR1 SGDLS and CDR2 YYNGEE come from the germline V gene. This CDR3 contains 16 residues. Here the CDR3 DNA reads TGTGCCAGCAGCCCGGGAGGGGGGCGAGGGCTCTATGGCTACACCTTC. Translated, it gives CASSPGGGRGLYGYTF.

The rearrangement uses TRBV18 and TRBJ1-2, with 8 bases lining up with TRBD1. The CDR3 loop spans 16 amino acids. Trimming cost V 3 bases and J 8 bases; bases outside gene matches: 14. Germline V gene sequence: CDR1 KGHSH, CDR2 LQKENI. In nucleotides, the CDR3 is TGTGCCAGCTCACCGGGAAATGACAGGGGTGCCCCCGGCTACACCTTC. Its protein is CASSPGNDRGAPGYTF.

CDR3 loop: CASRLIANTGELFF. Written as DNA, the CDR3 is TGCGCCAGCAGACTAATAGCGAACACCGGGGAGCTGTTTTTT. The V gene is TRBV5-1, the J gene TRBJ2-2; D unresolved. The CDR3 runs 14 residues. V gave up 5 bases and J gave up 0 bases, with 8 bases separating them. Germline assignment: CDR1 SGHRS and CDR2 YFSETQ.

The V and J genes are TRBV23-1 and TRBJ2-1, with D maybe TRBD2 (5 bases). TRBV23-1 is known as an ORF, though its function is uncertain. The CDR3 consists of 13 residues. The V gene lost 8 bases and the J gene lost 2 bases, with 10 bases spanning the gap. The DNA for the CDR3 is TGCGCCAGCTGCCTAGCCCCCTACAATGAGCAGTTCTTC. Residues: CASCLAPYNEQFF.

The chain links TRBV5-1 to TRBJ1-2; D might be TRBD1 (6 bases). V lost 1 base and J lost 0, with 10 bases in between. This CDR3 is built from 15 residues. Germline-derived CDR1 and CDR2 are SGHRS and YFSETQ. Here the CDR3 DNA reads TGCGCCAGCAGCTTGAATACAGGGCCTAACTATGGCTACACCTTC. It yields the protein CASSLNTGPNYGYTF.

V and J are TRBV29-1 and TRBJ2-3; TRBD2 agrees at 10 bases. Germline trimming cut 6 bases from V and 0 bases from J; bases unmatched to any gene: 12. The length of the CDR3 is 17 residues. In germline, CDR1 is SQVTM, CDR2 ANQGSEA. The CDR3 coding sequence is TGCAGCGTCGAGTGGCTAGCGGGGGTTTCTAGCACAGATACGCAGTATTTT. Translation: CSVEWLAGVSSTDTQYF.

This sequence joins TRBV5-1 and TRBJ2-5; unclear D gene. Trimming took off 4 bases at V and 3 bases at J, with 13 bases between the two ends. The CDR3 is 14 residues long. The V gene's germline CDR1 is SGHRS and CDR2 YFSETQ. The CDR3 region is CASSLSPSEETQYF. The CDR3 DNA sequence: TGCGCCAGCAGCCTATCCCCGTCCGAAGAGACCCAGTACTTC.

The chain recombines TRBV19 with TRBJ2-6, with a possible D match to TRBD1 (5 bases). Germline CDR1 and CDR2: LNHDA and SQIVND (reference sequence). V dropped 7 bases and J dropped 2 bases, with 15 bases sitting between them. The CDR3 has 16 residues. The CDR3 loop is CASTPTASPGANVLTF. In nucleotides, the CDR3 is TGTGCCAGTACCCCGACAGCCTCCCCTGGGGCCAACGTCCTGACTTTC.

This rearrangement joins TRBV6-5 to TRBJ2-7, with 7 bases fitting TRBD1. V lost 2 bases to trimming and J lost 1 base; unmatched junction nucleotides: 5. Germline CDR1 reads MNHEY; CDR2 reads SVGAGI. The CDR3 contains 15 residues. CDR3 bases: TGTGCCAGCAGTTACGGTCCGGGACAGTCCTACGAGCAGTACTTC. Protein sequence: CASSYGPGQSYEQYF.